This record covers a single T cell receptor (beta chain). This sample is part of a study of shared clonotypes between healthy human individuals. Germline-derived CDR1 and CDR2 are SGHNT and YYREEE (reference sequence). The trim removed 3 bases at V and 0 bases at J, leaving 11 bases unmatched. This CDR3 region has 17 residues. Deep-level settings were used for running the assay. Libraries were prepared by immunoSEQ multiplex PCR; TCRdb keeps only in-frame clonotypes and omits some of them. The data hold over 2 million clones, with over 85% observed a single time. Naive CD8 cells lacked CD45RO and underwent positive selection for CCR7, leaving out terminally differentiated effector memory CD45RA+ cells.

The V and J genes are TRBV5-4 and TRBJ2-7; 8 nucleotides line up with TRBD1. Sequenced input: naive CD8+ T cells sorted from blood. The receptor's source is a young man in good health. DNA of the CDR3: TGTGCCAGCAGCTCGGACGGGACAGGCACAAGCTCCTACGAGCAGTACTTC. Translating it yields CASSSDGTGTSSYEQYF.